The 11 T cell receptor beta chains below come from one sample, sequenced in a study of CD8 T cells in Susac syndrome. RNA in amounts of 0.5 to 1 ug was reverse transcribed with random hexamers. TCRdb ran MiXCR on the immunoSEQ multiplex PCR reads and lists one entry per CDR3 protein. Of about 300,000 distinct CDR3 sequences in the sample, 92% were seen once. The specimen was CD4+ T cells from PBMCs. Receptors were obtained from a human donor with multiple sclerosis.

The rearrangement uses TRBV7-2 and TRBJ2-5, with D possibly TRBD1 on 6 matching bases. CDR3 size: 14 residues. CDR1 and CDR2 from the germline V gene are SGHTA and FQGNSA. V lost 4 bases to trimming and J lost 4 bases, with 13 bases between them. The CDR3 nucleotides are TGTGCCAGCAGCTCAACAGGGTTTTCAGAGACCCAGTACTTC. This translates into CASSSTGFSETQYF.

This clonotype has just one count. V and J are TRBV29-1 and TRBJ1-4; D remains unclear. The CDR3 covers 13 residues. Germline lookup yields CDR1 SQVTM and CDR2 ANQGSEA. The V gene lost 3 bases and the J gene lost 7 bases, with 12 bases spanning the gap. The CDR3 nucleotides read TGCAGCGTTGATCTATCGGACGGTGAAAAACTGTTTTTT. It codes for CSVDLSDGEKLFF.

This clonotype was found once. The rearrangement links TRBV20-1 to TRBJ1-1; 9 nucleotides agree with TRBD1. V was pared by 3 bases and J by 0 bases, with 11 bases of the junction left unmatched. The CDR3 consists of 17 residues. CDR1 is DFQATT, CDR2 SNEGSKA, per germline (reference sequence). CDR3 protein: CSASPRDRDGVNTEAFF. CDR3 bases: TGCAGTGCTAGCCCCCGGGACAGGGACGGGGTGAACACTGAAGCTTTCTTT.

The chain joins TRBV2 to TRBJ2-1, with TRBD1 as a possible D gene (6 bases). The CDR3 sequence is 11 residues long. The germline V gene has CDR1 SNHLY and CDR2 FYNNEI. With 8 bases removed from V and 7 bases from J, the gap between germline ends came to 9 bases. Here the CDR3 reads CASGRGNEQFF. CDR3 DNA sequence: TGTGCCAGCGGAAGGGGGAATGAGCAGTTCTTC.

The chain couples TRBV7-9 to TRBJ1-2; no reliable D call. The CDR3 contains 13 residues. V was trimmed by 5 bases and J by 1 base, leaving 8 bases between them. The germline V gene has CDR1 SEHNR and CDR2 FQNEAQ (reference sequence). The chain's CDR3 is CASSAQVNYGYTF. CDR3 DNA: TGTGCCAGCAGCGCCCAGGTTAACTATGGCTACACCTTC.

This rearrangement joins TRBV29-1 to TRBJ2-7; 11 bases are shared with TRBD2. This CDR3 has 15 amino acids. The J segment lost 3 bases and the V segment lost 7 bases, leaving 11 bases of the junction unmatched. CDR1 and CDR2 (germline): SQVTM, ANQGSEA. Here the CDR3 reads CSAGLAGGRDYEQYF. The CDR3 coding sequence is TGCAGCGCAGGCCTAGCGGGAGGTCGGGACTACGAGCAGTACTTC.

This clonotype has a single count. This chain uses TRBV19 with TRBJ2-1; TRBD2 agrees at 8 bases. Germline CDR1 LNHDA, CDR2 SQIVND (reference sequence). The V and J ends lost 5 bases and 5 bases, in that order; junction bases with no gene match: 8. The CDR3 spans 15 residues. Written as DNA, the CDR3 is TGTGCCAGTAGTTCAAAGCGGGAGTGGAACAATGAGCAGTTCTTC. Translating it yields CASSSKREWNNEQFF. Based on the CDR3 plus reference TRBV19 and TRBJ2-1, the full variable domain is DGGITQSPKYLFRKEGQNVTLSCEQNLNHDAMYWYRQDPGQGLRLIYYSQIVNDFQKGDIAEGYSVSREKKESFPLTVTSAQKNPTAFYLCASSSKREWNNEQFFGPGTRLTVL.

The J gene is TRBJ2-5, the V gene TRBV29-1, with 7 bases identical to TRBD2. Germline-derived CDR1 and CDR2 are SQVTM and ANQGSEA. This CDR3 contains 15 residues. Losses at the gene ends were 4 bases for V and 5 bases for J; bases not matched to a gene: 13. The CDR3 DNA sequence: TGCAGCGTTGGCGGCCTTCGGGGGGTAGGGGAGACCCAGTACTTC. It specifies CSVGGLRGVGETQYF.

This sequence joins TRBV24-1 and TRBJ1-5, with unresolved D. The V end was cut by 5 bases, the J end by 5 bases, with 9 bases between. Germline V gene data show CDR1 as KGHDR and CDR2 as SFDVKD. CDR3 length: 13 amino acids. CDR3 region: CATSGLQDQPQHF. The CDR3 DNA is TGTGCCACCAGTGGCCTACAAGATCAGCCCCAGCATTTT.

This rearrangement joins TRBV3-1 to TRBJ1-1; D ambiguous. The CDR3 is 16 residues long. V lost 4 bases and J 1 base, leaving 16 bases between the germline ends. Germline V CDR1 and CDR2: LGHDT, YNNKEL (reference sequence). The CDR3 region has the DNA TGTGCCAGCAGCCCCCAAAGGACCCCTTCGAACACTGAAGCTTTCTTT. It translates to CASSPQRTPSNTEAFF.

A word on this clonotype: At one end the junction does not follow the germline gene, possibly because of a read error. J is TRBJ1-1 and V is TRBV7-9; TRBD1 matches 8 bases. The CDR3 covers 15 residues. Germline values: CDR1 SEHNR, CDR2 FQNEAQ (reference sequence). In nucleotides, the CDR3 is TGTGCCAGCAGGTTAGCAGGGGGCGCGAACACTGAAGCTTTCTTT. Translation: CASRLAGGANTEAFF.